This T cell receptor beta chain was recorded in a study of CD8+ T cells in alopecia areata. Once RNA had been extracted, it was reverse transcribed into cDNA to act as the sequencing template. Assay: immunoSEQ multiplex PCR; the TCRdb copy retains only in-frame clones and omits some. Here the sample spans 150,000 to 200,000 clones, approximately 61% being singletons. This clone has only a few counts. The target antigen is unknown. The V end lost 5 bases, the J end lost 0 bases, and 13 bases lay between the germline ends. Germline CDR1 and CDR2: SQVTM and ANQGSEA. There are 14 residues in the CDR3. General study findings and limits: Within the top 100, expanded CD8+ clones significantly decreased with tofacitinib, as did scalp clonality. Persistence during tofacitinib was seen for many expanded lesional clones in scalp and blood.

Noted treatment: oral pan-JAK inhibitor, 5-10 mg twice daily. The TCR sequence derives from a human donor with alopecia areata. The rearrangement joins TRBV29-1 to TRBJ1-1; D ambiguous. The sample consisted of CD4+ T cells sorted from blood, taken at week 24, from a patient treated with tofacitinib. As DNA, the CDR3 is TGCAGCGTTAGGAGCTTCAACATGAACACTGAAGCTTTCTTT. This encodes CSVRSFNMNTEAFF. Combining the CDR3 with reference TRBV29-1 and TRBJ1-1 gives the whole variable domain SAVISQKPSRDICQRGTSLTIQCQVDSQVTMMFWYRQQPGQSLTLIATANQGSEATYESGFVIDKFPISRPNLTFSTLTVSNMSPEDSSIYLCSVRSFNMNTEAFFGQGTRLTVV.